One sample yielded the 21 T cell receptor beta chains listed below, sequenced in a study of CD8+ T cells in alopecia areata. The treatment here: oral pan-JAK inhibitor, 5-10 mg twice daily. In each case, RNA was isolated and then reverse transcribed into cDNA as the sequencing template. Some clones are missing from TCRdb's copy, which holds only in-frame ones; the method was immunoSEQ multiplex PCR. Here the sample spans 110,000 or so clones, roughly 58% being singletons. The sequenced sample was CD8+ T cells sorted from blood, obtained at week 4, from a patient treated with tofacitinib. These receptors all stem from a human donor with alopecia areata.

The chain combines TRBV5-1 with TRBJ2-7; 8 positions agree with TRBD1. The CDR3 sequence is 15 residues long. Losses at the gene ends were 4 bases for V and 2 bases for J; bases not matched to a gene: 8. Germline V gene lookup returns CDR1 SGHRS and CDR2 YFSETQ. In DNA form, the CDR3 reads TGCGCCAGCAGCGCGACCGGGACAGGACCCTACGAGCAGTACTTC. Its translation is CASSATGTGPYEQYF. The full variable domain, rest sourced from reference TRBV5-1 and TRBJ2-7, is KAGVTQTPRYLIKTRGQQVTLSCSPISGHRSVSWYQQTPGQGLQFLFEYFSETQRNKGNFPGRFSGRQFSNSRSEMNVSTLELGDSALYLCASSATGTGPYEQYFGPGTRLTVT.

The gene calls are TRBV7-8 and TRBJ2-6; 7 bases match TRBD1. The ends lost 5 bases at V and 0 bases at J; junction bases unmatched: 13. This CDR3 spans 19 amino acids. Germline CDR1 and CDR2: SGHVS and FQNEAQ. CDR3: CASSRRPGQPLSGANVLTF. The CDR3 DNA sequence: TGTGCCAGCAGCCGACGACCGGGACAGCCCCTCTCTGGGGCCAACGTCCTGACTTTC.

The chain's CDR3 is CAGEVTDTQYF. CDR3 in DNA: TGTGCCGGCGAGGTCACAGATACGCAGTATTTT. The V call is TRBV30, the J call TRBJ2-3, with D unclear. The CDR3 is 11 amino acids. From germline, CDR1 is GTSNPN and CDR2 SVGIG (reference sequence). V lost 8 bases, J lost 2 bases, and 8 bases lay in between. The entire variable domain, with the rest obtained from reference TRBV30 and TRBJ2-3, is as follows: SQTIHQWPATLVQPVGSPLSLECTVEGTSNPNLYWYRQAAGRGLQLLFYSVGIGQISSEVPQNLSASRPQDRQFILSSKKLLLSDSGFYLCAGEVTDTQYFGPGTRLTVL.

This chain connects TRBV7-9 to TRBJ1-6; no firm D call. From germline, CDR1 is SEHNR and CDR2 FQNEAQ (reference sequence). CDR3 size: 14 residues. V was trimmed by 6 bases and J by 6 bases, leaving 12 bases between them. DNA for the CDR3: TGTGCCAGCAGTACCACAGATTCTAATTCACCCCTCCACTTT. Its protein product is CASSTTDSNSPLHF.

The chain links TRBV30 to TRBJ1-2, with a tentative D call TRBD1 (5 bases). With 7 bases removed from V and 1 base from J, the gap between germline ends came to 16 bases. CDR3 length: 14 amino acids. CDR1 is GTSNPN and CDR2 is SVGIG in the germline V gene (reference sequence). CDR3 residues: CASRGEGINYGYTF. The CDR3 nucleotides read TGTGCCTCAAGAGGGGAGGGGATTAACTATGGCTACACCTTC.

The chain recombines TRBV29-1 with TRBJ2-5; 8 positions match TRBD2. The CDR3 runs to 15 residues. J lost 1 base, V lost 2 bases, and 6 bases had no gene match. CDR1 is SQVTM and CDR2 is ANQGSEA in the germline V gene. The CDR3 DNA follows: TGCAGCGTTGAAAGAAACGGGGGGGTCCAAGAGACCCAGTACTTC. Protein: CSVERNGGVQETQYF.

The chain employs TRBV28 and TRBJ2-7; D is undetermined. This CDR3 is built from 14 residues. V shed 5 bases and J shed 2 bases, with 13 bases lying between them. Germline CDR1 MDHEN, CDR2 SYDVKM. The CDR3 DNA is TGTGCCAGCAGTCCCCGAGGAACTACCTACGAGCAGTACTTC. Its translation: CASSPRGTTYEQYF.

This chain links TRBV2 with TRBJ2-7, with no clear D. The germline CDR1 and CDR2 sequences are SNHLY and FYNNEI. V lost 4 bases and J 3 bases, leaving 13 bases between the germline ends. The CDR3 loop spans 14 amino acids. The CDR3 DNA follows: TGTGCCAGCAGTGGAGGAGCGTTCCTCTACGAGCAGTACTTC. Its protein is CASSGGAFLYEQYF.

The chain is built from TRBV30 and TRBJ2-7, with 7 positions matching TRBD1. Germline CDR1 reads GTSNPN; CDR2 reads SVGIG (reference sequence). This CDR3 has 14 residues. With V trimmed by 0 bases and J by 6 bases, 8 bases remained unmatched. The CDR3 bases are TGTGCCTGGAGTGTACTCGAGGGGGCGCCCGAGCAGTACTTC. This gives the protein CAWSVLEGAPEQYF.

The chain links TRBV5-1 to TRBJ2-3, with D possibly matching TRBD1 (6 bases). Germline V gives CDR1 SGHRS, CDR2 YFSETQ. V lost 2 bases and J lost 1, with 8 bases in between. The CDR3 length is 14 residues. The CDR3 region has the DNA TGCGCCAGCAGCTTTGAGGGGGGCACAGATACGCAGTATTTT. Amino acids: CASSFEGGTDTQYF.

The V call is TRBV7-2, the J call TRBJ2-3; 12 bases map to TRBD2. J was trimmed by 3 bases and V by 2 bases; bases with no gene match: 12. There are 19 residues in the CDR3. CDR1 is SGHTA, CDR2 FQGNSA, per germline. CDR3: CASSLPVDRTSGDTDTQYF. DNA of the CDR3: TGTGCCAGCAGCTTACCTGTTGACAGGACTAGCGGGGATACAGATACGCAGTATTTT.

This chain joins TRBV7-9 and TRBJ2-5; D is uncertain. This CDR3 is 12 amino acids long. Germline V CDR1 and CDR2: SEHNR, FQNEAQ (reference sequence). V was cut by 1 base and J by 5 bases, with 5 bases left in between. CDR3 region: CASSLELETQYF. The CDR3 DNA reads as TGTGCCAGCAGCTTAGAGTTGGAGACCCAGTACTTC. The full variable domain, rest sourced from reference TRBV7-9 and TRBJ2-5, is DTGVSQNPRHKITKRGQNVTFRCDPISEHNRLYWYRQTLGQGPEFLTYFQNEAQLEKSRLLSDRFSAERPKGSFSTLEIQRTEQGDSAMYLCASSLELETQYFGPGTRLLVL.

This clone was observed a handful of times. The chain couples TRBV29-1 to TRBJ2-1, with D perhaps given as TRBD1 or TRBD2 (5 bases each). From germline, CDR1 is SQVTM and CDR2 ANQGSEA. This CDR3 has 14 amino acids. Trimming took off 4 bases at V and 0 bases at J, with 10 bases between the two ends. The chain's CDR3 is CSVAGTLSYNEQFF. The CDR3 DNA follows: TGCAGCGTTGCAGGGACGCTCTCCTACAATGAGCAGTTCTTC.

CDR3 bases: TGCAGCGTTGATTCGGGGAACGACGAGCAGTACTTC. As protein: CSVDSGNDEQYF. V is TRBV29-1 and J is TRBJ2-7, with D perhaps matching TRBD2 (5 bases). Trimming left V 3 bases short and J 5 bases short, with 11 bases between. Looked up from germline, CDR1 is SQVTM and CDR2 is ANQGSEA. The CDR3 totals 12 residues.

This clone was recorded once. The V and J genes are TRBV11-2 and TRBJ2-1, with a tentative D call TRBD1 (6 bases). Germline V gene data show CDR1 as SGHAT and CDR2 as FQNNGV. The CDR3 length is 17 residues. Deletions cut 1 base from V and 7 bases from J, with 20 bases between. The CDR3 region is CASSLAYLGAWANEQFF. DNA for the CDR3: TGTGCCAGCAGCTTAGCTTACTTGGGGGCCTGGGCGAATGAGCAGTTCTTC.

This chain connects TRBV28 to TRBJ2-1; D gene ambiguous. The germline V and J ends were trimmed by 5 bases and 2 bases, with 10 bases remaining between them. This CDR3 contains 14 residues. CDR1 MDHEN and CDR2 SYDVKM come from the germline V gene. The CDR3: CASSKPGAYNEQFF. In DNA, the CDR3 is TGTGCCAGCAGTAAACCAGGAGCCTACAATGAGCAGTTCTTC. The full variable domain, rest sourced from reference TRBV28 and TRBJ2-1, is DVKVTQSSRYLVKRTGEKVFLECVQDMDHENMFWYRQDPGLGLRLIYFSYDVKMKEKGDIPEGYSVSREKKERFSLILESASTNQTSMYLCASSKPGAYNEQFFGPGTRLTVL.

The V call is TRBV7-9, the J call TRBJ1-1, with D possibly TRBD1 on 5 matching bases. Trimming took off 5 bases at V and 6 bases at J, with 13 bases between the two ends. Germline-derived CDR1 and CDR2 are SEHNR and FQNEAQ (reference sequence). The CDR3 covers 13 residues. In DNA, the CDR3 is TGTGCCAGCAGCCGCGGGACGGCGCCTGAAGCTTTCTTT. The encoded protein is CASSRGTAPEAFF.

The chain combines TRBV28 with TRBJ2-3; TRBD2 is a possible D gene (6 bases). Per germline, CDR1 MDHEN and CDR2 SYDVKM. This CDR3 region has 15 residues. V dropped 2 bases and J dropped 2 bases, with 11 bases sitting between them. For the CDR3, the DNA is TGTGCCAGCAGTTTAGAGGGACTTAACACAGATACGCAGTATTTT. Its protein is CASSLEGLNTDTQYF.

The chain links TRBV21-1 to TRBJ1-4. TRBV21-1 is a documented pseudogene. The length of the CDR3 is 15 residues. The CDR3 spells CASSKEIGGWEKLFF. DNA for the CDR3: TGTGCCAGCAGCAAAGAAATCGGAGGTTGGGAAAAACTGTTTTTT.

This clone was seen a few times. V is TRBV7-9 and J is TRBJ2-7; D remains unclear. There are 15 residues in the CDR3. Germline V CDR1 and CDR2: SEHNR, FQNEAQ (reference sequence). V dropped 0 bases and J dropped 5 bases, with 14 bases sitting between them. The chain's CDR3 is CASSLASFTVDEQYF. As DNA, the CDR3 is TGTGCCAGCAGCTTAGCGAGTTTCACGGTGGACGAGCAGTACTTC.

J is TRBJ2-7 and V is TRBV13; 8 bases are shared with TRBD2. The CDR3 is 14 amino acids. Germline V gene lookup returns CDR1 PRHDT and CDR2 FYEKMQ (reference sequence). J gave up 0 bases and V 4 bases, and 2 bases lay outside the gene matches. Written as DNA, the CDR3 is TGTGCCAGCAGCTCACTAGCGGCCTCCTACGAGCAGTACTTC. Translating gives CASSSLAASYEQYF.